This TCR beta chain was profiled in a study of T cell repertoires in cytomegalovirus infection. Overall study context: Carrying CMV and the relevant HLA type showed in public TCR beta signatures.

This clonotype was recorded only once. Its antigen remains unknown. TCRdb re-called the reads through MiXCR, storing one row per CDR3 protein. Here the sample spans 650,000 to 900,000 distinct CDR3 sequences, roughly 28% being singletons. The CDR3 has 15 amino acids. V was trimmed by 11 bases and J by 0 bases, leaving 17 bases between them. CDR1 SEHNR and CDR2 FQNEAQ come from the germline V gene (reference sequence). Overall study findings and caveats: HLA-C-restricted CMV clonotypes gave the most frequent clonotype in two of eight donors.

This clonotype was sampled from a human donor in good health (CMV status not recorded). Some clones in this sample may be carry-over from other donors' samples. The sequencing here drew on cultured CD8+ T cells from PBMCs, taken from culture after CMV antigen stimulation. J is TRBJ2-1 and V is TRBV7-9, with D possibly matching TRBD1 (6 bases). The CDR3 sequence: CALNGDNLSYNEQFF. The CDR3 region has the DNA TGTGCCCTAAATGGGGACAACCTCTCCTACAATGAGCAGTTCTTC. Variable domain in full (rest from reference TRBV7-9 and TRBJ2-1): DTGVSQNPRHKITKRGQNVTFRCDPISEHNRLYWYRQTLGQGPEFLTYFQNEAQLEKSRLLSDRFSAERPKGSFSTLEIQRTEQGDSAMYLCALNGDNLSYNEQFFGPGTRLTVL.